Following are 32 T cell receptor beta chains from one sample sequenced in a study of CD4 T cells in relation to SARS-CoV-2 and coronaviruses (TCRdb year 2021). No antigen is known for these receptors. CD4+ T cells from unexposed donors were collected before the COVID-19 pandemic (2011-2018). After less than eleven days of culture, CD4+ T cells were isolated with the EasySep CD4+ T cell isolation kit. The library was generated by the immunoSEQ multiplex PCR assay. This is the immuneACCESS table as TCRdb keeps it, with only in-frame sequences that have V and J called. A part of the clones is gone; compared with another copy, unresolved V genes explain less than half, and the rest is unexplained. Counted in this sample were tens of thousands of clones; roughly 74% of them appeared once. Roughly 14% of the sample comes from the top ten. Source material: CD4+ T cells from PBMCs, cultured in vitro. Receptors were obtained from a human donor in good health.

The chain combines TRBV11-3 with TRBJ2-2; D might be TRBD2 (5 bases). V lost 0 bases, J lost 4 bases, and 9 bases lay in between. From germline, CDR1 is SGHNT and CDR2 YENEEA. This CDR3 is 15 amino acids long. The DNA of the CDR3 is TGTGCCAGCAGCTTAGATCGGGGAACCACCGGGGAGCTGTTTTTT. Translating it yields CASSLDRGTTGELFF.

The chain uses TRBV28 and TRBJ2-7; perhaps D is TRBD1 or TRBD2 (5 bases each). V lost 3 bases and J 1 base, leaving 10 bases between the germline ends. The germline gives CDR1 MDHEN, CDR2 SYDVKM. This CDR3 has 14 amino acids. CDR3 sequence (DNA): TGTGCCAGCAGTTTTGGGGGTGGGTCCTACGAGCAGTACTTC. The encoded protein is CASSFGGGSYEQYF.

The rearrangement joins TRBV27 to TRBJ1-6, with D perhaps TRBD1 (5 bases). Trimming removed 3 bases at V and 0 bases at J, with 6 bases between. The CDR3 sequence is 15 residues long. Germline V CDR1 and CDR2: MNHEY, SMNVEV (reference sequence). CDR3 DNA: TGTGCCAGCAGTTTCCAGGGCTCCTATAATTCACCCCTCCACTTT. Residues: CASSFQGSYNSPLHF.

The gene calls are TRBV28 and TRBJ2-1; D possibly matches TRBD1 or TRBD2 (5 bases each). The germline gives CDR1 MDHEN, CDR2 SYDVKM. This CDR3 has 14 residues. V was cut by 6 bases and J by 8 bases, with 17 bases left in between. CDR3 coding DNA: TGTGCCAGCAGCCTATTAACCGGGGCCCATGAGCAGTTCTTC. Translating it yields CASSLLTGAHEQFF.

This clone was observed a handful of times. In DNA form, the CDR3 reads TGTGCCAGCAGCCAAGATATGGGACAGGGCTCCGAGCAGTACTTC. It yields the protein CASSQDMGQGSEQYF. The genes are TRBV14 and TRBJ2-7, with 9 bases that match TRBD1. This CDR3 has 15 amino acids. The V and J ends lost 0 bases and 6 bases, in that order; junction bases with no gene match: 6. CDR1 and CDR2 (germline): SGHDN, FVKESK.

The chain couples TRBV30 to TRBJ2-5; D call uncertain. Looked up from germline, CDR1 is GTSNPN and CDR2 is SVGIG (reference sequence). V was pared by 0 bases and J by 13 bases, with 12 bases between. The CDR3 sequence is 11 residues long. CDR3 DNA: TGTGCCTGGAGTGTTTTGGGCAGGATGTACTTC. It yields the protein CAWSVLGRMYF.

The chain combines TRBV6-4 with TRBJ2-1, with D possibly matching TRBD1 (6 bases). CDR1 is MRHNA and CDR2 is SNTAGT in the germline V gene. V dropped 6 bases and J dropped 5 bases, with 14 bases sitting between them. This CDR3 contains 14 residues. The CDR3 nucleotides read TGTGCCAGCAGGCGGACAGCAGAAAACAATGAGCAGTTCTTC. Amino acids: CASRRTAENNEQFF.

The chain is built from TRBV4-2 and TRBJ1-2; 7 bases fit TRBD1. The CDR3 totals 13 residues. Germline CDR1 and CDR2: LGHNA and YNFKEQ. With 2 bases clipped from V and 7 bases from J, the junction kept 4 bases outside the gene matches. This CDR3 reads CASSQSQGGGYTF. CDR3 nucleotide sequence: TGTGCCAGCAGCCAAAGTCAGGGGGGTGGCTACACCTTC.

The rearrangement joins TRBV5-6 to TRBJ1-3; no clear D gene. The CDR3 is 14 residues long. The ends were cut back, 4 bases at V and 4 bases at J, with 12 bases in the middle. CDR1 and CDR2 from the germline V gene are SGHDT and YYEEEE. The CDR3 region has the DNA TGTGCCAGCAGCACAGCCGGCCAAGGAAACACCATATATTTT. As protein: CASSTAGQGNTIYF.

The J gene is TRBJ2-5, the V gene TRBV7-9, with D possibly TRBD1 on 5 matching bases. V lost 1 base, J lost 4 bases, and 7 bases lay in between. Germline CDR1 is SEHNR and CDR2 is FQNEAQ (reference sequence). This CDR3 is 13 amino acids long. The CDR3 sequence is CASSLGQPETQYF. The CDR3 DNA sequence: TGTGCCAGCAGCTTAGGACAGCCAGAGACCCAGTACTTC. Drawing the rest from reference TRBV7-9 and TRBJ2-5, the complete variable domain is DTGVSQNPRHKITKRGQNVTFRCDPISEHNRLYWYRQTLGQGPEFLTYFQNEAQLEKSRLLSDRFSAERPKGSFSTLEIQRTEQGDSAMYLCASSLGQPETQYFGPGTRLLVL.

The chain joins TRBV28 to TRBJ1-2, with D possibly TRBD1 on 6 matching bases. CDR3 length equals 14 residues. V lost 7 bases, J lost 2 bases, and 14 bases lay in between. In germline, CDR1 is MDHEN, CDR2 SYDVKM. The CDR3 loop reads CASNPRGRNYGYTF. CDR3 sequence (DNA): TGTGCCAGCAATCCCAGGGGCCGCAACTATGGCTACACCTTC.

This CDR3 is CSGNRGQETQYF. CDR3 coding DNA: TGCAGCGGTAACCGGGGACAAGAGACCCAGTACTTC. The chain combines TRBV29-1 with TRBJ2-5, with D possibly TRBD2 on 5 matching bases. The CDR3 totals 12 residues. The germline V and J ends were trimmed by 7 bases and 2 bases, with 11 bases remaining between them. CDR1 and CDR2 (germline): SQVTM, ANQGSEA. The variable domain in full, completed from reference TRBV29-1 and TRBJ2-5, reads SAVISQKPSRDICQRGTSLTIQCQVDSQVTMMFWYRQQPGQSLTLIATANQGSEATYESGFVIDKFPISRPNLTFSTLTVSNMSPEDSSIYLCSGNRGQETQYFGPGTRLLVL.

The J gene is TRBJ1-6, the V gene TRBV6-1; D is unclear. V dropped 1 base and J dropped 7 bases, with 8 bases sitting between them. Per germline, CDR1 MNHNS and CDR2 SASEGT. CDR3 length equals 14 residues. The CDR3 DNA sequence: TGTGCCAGCAGTGAAGGCAACCTCAATTCACCCCTCCACTTT. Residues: CASSEGNLNSPLHF.

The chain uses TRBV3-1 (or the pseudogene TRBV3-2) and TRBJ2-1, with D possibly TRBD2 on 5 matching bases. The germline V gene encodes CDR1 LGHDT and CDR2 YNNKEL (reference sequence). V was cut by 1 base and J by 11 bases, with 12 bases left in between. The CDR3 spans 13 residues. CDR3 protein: CASSQGTGVQQFF. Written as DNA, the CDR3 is TGTGCCAGCAGCCAAGGTACCGGGGTCCAGCAGTTCTTC.

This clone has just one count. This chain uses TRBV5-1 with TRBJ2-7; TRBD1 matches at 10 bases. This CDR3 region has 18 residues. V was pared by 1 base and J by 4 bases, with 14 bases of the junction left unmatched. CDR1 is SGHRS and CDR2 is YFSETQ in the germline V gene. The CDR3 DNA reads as TGCGCCAGCAGCTTGACAGGGACAGGGGCCCGGGGGAATTACGAGCAGTACTTC. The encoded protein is CASSLTGTGARGNYEQYF.

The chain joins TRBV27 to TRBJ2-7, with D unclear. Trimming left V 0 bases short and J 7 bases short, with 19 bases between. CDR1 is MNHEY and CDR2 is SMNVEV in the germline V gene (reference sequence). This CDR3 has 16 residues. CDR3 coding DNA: TGTGCCAGCAGTTTATCGAGACTTCTAGGGAACGGAGAGCAGTACTTC. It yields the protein CASSLSRLLGNGEQYF.

In DNA, the CDR3 is TGTGCCTGGGACAGGGCCCTCGGGAACTATGGCTACACCTTC. Its protein is CAWDRALGNYGYTF. This rearrangement joins TRBV30 to TRBJ1-2, with TRBD1 matching over 7 bases. CDR1 is GTSNPN, CDR2 SVGIG, per germline (reference sequence). V dropped 5 bases and J dropped 2; count of bases not matched to a gene: 8. This CDR3 comprises 14 residues.

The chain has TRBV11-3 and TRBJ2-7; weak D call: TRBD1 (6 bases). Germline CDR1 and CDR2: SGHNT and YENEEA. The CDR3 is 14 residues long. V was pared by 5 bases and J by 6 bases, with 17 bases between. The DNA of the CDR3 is TGTGCCAGCAGCGCGGACAGACCCCCGAGCGAGCAGTACTTC. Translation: CASSADRPPSEQYF. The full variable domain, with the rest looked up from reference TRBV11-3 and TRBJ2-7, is EAGVVQSPRYKIIEKKQPVAFWCNPISGHNTLYWYLQNLGQGPELLIRYENEEAVDDSQLPKDRFSAERLKGVDSTLKIQPAELGDSAVYLCASSADRPPSEQYFGPGTRLTVT.

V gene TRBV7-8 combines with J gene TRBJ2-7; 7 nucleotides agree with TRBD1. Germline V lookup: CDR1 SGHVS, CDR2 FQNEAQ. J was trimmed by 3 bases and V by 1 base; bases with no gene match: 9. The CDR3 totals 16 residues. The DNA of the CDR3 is TGTGCCAGCAGCTTAGTACCCAGGGGGTCCCTCTACGAGCAGTACTTC. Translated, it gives CASSLVPRGSLYEQYF.

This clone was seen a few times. In nucleotides, the CDR3 is TGTGCCAGCTCACCACCGGGACAGGGTGGTAACACTGAAGCTTTCTTT. Protein sequence: CASSPPGQGGNTEAFF. The chain couples TRBV18 to TRBJ1-1, with TRBD1 matching 9 bases. V shed 0 bases and J 2 bases; nucleotides not matched to a gene: 4. This CDR3 has 16 amino acids. Per the germline V gene, CDR1 is KGHSH and CDR2 is LQKENI.

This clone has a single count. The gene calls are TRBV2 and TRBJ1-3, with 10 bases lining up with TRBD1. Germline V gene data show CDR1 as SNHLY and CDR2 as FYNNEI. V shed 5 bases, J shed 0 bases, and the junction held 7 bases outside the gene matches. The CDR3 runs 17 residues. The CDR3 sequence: CASSPQGQGNSGNTIYF. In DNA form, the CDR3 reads TGTGCCAGCAGTCCCCAGGGACAGGGGAACTCTGGAAACACCATATATTTT.

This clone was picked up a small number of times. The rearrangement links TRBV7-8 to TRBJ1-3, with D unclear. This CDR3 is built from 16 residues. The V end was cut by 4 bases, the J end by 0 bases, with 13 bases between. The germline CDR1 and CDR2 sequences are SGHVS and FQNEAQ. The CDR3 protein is CASSSQWSGSGNTIYF. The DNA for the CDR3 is TGTGCCAGCAGCTCCCAATGGAGTGGCTCTGGAAACACCATATATTTT.

CDR3 nucleotide sequence: TGCGCCAGCAGCTTCCACACTAGCACAGATACGCAGTATTTT. Translated: CASSFHTSTDTQYF. The chain links TRBV5-1 to TRBJ2-3, with unresolved D. Germline V gives CDR1 SGHRS, CDR2 YFSETQ. Between the trimmed V and J ends, which lost 2 bases and 0 bases, there was a span of 7 bases. CDR3 length: 14 amino acids.

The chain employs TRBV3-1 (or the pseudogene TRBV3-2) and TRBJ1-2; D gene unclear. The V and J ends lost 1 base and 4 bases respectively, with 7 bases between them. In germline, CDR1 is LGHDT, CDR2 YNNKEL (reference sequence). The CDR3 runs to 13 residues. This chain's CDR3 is CASSQVLSYGYTF. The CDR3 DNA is TGTGCCAGCAGCCAAGTTCTTAGCTATGGCTACACCTTC.

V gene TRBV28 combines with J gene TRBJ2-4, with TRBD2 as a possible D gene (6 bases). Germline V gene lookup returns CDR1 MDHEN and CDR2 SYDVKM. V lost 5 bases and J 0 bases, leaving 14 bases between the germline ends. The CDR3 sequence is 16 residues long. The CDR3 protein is CASSQRLDLAKNIQYF. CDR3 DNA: TGTGCCAGCAGTCAGAGACTAGATCTAGCCAAAAACATTCAGTACTTC.

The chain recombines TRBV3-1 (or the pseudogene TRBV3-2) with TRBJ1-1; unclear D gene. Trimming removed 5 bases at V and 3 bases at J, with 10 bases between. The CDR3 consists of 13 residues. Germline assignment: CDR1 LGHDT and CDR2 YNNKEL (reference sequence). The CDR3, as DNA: TGTGCCAGCAGCTTCCGGGCCCACACTGAAGCTTTCTTT. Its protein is CASSFRAHTEAFF.

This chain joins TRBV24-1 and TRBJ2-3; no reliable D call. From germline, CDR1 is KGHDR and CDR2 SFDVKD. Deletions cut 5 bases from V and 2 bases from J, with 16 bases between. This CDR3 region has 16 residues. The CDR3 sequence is CATSGVFGGSTDTQYF. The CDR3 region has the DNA TGTGCCACCAGTGGGGTTTTCGGTGGGTCCACAGATACGCAGTATTTT.

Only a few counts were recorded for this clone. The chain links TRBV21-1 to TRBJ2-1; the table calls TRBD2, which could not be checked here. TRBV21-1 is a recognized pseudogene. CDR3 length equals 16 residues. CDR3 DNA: TGTGCCAGCAGCAAATCGTCGGGACTAGGGGGAAATGAGCAGTTCTTC. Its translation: CASSKSSGLGGNEQFF.

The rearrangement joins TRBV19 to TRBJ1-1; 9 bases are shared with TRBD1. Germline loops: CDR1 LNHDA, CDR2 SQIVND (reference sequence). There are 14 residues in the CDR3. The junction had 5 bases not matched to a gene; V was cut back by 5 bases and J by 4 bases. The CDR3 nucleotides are TGTGCCAGTAGTTGGACAGGGGCGGTCACTGAAGCTTTCTTT. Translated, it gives CASSWTGAVTEAFF. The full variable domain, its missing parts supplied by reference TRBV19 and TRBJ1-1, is DGGITQSPKYLFRKEGQNVTLSCEQNLNHDAMYWYRQDPGQGLRLIYYSQIVNDFQKGDIAEGYSVSREKKESFPLTVTSAQKNPTAFYLCASSWTGAVTEAFFGQGTRLTVV.

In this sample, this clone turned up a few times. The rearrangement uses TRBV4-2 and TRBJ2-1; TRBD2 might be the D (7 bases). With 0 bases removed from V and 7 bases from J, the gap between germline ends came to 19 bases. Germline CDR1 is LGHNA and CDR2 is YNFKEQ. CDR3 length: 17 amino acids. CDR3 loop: CASSQDEGGGAGNEQFF. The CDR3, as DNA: TGTGCCAGCAGCCAAGACGAAGGGGGAGGGGCGGGGAATGAGCAGTTCTTC.

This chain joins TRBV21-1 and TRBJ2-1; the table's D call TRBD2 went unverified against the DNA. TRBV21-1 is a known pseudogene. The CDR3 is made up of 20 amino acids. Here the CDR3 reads CASSSPTSGRLPSIYNEQFF. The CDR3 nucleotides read TGTGCCAGCAGCAGCCCGACTAGCGGGAGGCTACCTTCGATATACAATGAGCAGTTCTTC.

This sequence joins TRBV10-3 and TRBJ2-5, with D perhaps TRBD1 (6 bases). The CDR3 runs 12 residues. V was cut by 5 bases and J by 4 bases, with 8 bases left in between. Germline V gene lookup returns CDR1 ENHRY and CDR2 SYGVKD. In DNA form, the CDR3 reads TGTGCCATCAGTCAGGGGAGAGAGACCCAGTACTTC. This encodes CAISQGRETQYF.